One and the same sample provided the 21 T cell receptor beta chains below, sequenced in a study of Ad26.COV2.S vaccination and SARS-CoV-2 variants. Documented treatment: some 19 received Ad26.COV2.S at low or high dose, single or two shots; roughly 5 received placebo; per-sample allocation not given. It was on day 63 after the first vaccine or placebo injection that samples were taken. TCRdb's copy holds only in-frame clones and misses some; the assay was immunoSEQ multiplex PCR. This sample has fewer than 800,000 clones, with approximately 88% found just once. Sample: peripheral blood, taken in a trial of Ad26.COV2.S vaccine versus placebo. The source is a person between 18 and 59 years old who received the Ad26.COV2.S COVID-19 vaccine or a placebo.

In nucleotides, the CDR3 is TGCGCCAGCCGCCTGGGAGGCGATGAGCAGTTCTTC. As protein: CASRLGGDEQFF. The V gene is TRBV5-1, the J gene TRBJ2-1; D is perhaps TRBD2 (6 bases). Germline values: CDR1 SGHRS, CDR2 YFSETQ. Trimming left V 7 bases short and J 8 bases short, with 13 bases between. The CDR3 sequence is 12 residues long.

The chain carries TRBV5-1 and TRBJ2-7; D not certain. Per the germline V gene, CDR1 is SGHRS and CDR2 is YFSETQ. Deletions cut 2 bases from V and 2 bases from J, with 11 bases between. This CDR3 comprises 14 residues. The CDR3 reads CASSFAIGTYEQYF. In DNA form, the CDR3 reads TGCGCCAGCAGCTTCGCCATTGGTACCTACGAGCAGTACTTC.

The chain joins TRBV5-5 to TRBJ1-2; 7 bases fit TRBD1. The CDR3 has 18 residues. The V segment lost 6 bases and the J segment 4 bases; nucleotides outside the gene matches: 21. From germline, CDR1 is SGHKS and CDR2 YYEKEE (reference sequence). For the CDR3, the DNA is TGTGCCAGCACAAGAACAGGGGCCCCCGGAGTGGGCCCCTATGGCTACACCTTC. Translation: CASTRTGAPGVGPYGYTF.

The gene calls are TRBV14 and TRBJ2-7; no clear D gene. In germline, CDR1 is SGHDN, CDR2 FVKESK. Trimming took 4 bases from V and 0 from J, leaving 13 bases between them. The CDR3 covers 15 residues. CDR3 region: CASSPGAGLSYEQYF. The CDR3 DNA follows: TGTGCCAGCAGCCCCGGTGCAGGTCTCTCCTACGAGCAGTACTTC.

The chain combines TRBV27 with TRBJ1-2; the match to TRBD1 covers 7 bases. In germline, CDR1 is MNHEY, CDR2 SMNVEV (reference sequence). This CDR3 is built from 15 residues. J gave up 6 bases and V 2 bases, and 9 bases lay outside the gene matches. In DNA, the CDR3 is TGTGCCAGCAGTTTAAGGCCAGGGGGGGACGATGGCTACACCTTC. Translation: CASSLRPGGDDGYTF.

This clone was counted once. The chain combines TRBV7-2 with TRBJ2-3; no clear D. CDR1 is SGHTA, CDR2 FQGNSA, per germline. V was cut by 3 bases and J by 4 bases, with 8 bases left in between. CDR3 length: 13 amino acids. DNA of the CDR3: TGTGCCAGCAGCTTGGTTGTGGCAGATACGCAGTATTTT. This gives the protein CASSLVVADTQYF.

This chain joins TRBV7-6 and TRBJ2-6; no definite D call. The CDR3 is made up of 14 amino acids. The V gene lost 5 bases and the J gene lost 0 bases, with 5 bases spanning the gap. Germline V gene lookup returns CDR1 SGHVS and CDR2 FNYEAQ. CDR3 in amino acids: CASSPSSGANVLTF. In DNA form, the CDR3 reads TGTGCCAGCAGCCCCTCCTCTGGGGCCAACGTCCTGACTTTC.

The chain is built from TRBV7-9 and TRBJ1-1, with D possibly being TRBD1 (5 bases). V was clipped by 4 bases and J by 0 bases, with 15 bases between them. Germline CDR1 and CDR2: SEHNR and FQNEAQ (reference sequence). The CDR3 is 16 residues long. The CDR3 nucleotides read TGTGCCAGCAGCTCGGGCGGGGCAGGGATGAACACTGAAGCTTTCTTT. Its translation: CASSSGGAGMNTEAFF. The variable domain in full, with the rest retrieved from reference TRBV7-9 and TRBJ1-1, is DTGVSQNPRHKITKRGQNVTFRCDPISEHNRLYWYRQTLGQGPEFLTYFQNEAQLEKSRLLSDRFSAERPKGSFSTLEIQRTEQGDSAMYLCASSSGGAGMNTEAFFGQGTRLTVV.

V is TRBV18 and J is TRBJ2-7; TRBD1 matches at 10 bases. Germline values: CDR1 KGHSH, CDR2 LQKENI. After removal of 6 bases from V and 5 bases from J, the junction contained 10 bases not matched to a gene. The CDR3 has 15 amino acids. As DNA, the CDR3 is TGTGCCAGCTCGGCCGGGACAGGGGCGACTCACGAGCAGTACTTC. It encodes CASSAGTGATHEQYF.

The chain combines TRBV30 with TRBJ1-4; no firm D call. Trimming took off 3 bases at V and 10 bases at J, with 12 bases between the two ends. The CDR3 totals 12 residues. Germline V gives CDR1 GTSNPN, CDR2 SVGIG (reference sequence). The chain's CDR3 is CAWRISWGKLFF. CDR3 DNA sequence: TGTGCCTGGAGAATCTCTTGGGGAAAACTGTTTTTT.

Comments on this clone: Additional DNA sequences in this sample encode the identical CDR3. This sequence joins TRBV24-1 and TRBJ2-1, with D maybe TRBD2 (5 bases). Trimming left V 5 bases short and J 3 bases short, with 10 bases between. Germline V CDR1 and CDR2: KGHDR, SFDVKD. This CDR3 spans 14 amino acids. CDR3: CATSAGGLYNEQFF. CDR3 sequence (DNA): TGTGCCACCAGTGCAGGCGGGCTCTACAATGAGCAGTTCTTC.

The gene calls are TRBV3-1 (or the pseudogene TRBV3-2) and TRBJ1-5, with D uncertain. The CDR3 contains 19 residues. Germline lookup yields CDR1 LGHDT and CDR2 YNNKEL (reference sequence). V shed 2 bases and J shed 0 bases, with 20 bases lying between them. The CDR3 coding sequence is TGTGCCAGCAGCCAAAGTCGGAGTGGCCGAACACCTAGCAATCAGCCCCAGCATTTT. This gives the protein CASSQSRSGRTPSNQPQHF.

The gene calls are TRBV4-3 and TRBJ2-5, with TRBD1 identical over 8 bases. The germline CDR1 and CDR2 sequences are LGHNA and YSLEER. J gave up 2 bases and V 6 bases, and 11 bases lay outside the gene matches. The CDR3 length is 16 residues. DNA for the CDR3: TGCGCCAGCAGTAGGGCCAGGGGGCTTCCTCAAGAGACCCAGTACTTC. Encoded protein: CASSRARGLPQETQYF.

The chain links TRBV5-1 to TRBJ2-1, with D possibly matching TRBD1 (5 bases). This CDR3 spans 13 amino acids. Trimming cost V 2 bases and J 5 bases, with 8 bases left between them. Germline assignment: CDR1 SGHRS and CDR2 YFSETQ. CDR3 in amino acids: CASSFRADNEQFF. DNA for the CDR3: TGCGCCAGCAGCTTCAGGGCAGACAATGAGCAGTTCTTC.

The chain links TRBV21-1 to TRBJ2-1; the D call of TRBD2 is as the table states it, not checked on the DNA. TRBV21-1 is shown as a pseudogene. The CDR3 loop spans 16 amino acids. The CDR3 region has the DNA TGTGCCAGCAGCGGGGAGACTAGCGGGACATACAATGAGCAGTTCTTC. Translated, it gives CASSGETSGTYNEQFF.

The CDR3 coding sequence is TGTGCCAGCTCACCAGTCAGGTCCATTTCTGGGGCCAACGTCCTGACTTTC. It is translated as CASSPVRSISGANVLTF. The chain is built from TRBV18 and TRBJ2-6; D is ambiguous. Germline V gene lookup returns CDR1 KGHSH and CDR2 LQKENI. Trimming took 2 bases from V and 1 from J, leaving 12 bases between them. The CDR3 is made up of 17 amino acids. Based on the CDR3 plus reference TRBV18 and TRBJ2-6, the full variable domain is NAGVMQNPRHLVRRRGQEARLRCSPMKGHSHVYWYRQLPEEGLKFMVYLQKENIIDESGMPKERFSAEFPKEGPSILRIQQVVRGDSAAYFCASSPVRSISGANVLTFGAGSRLTVL.

The chain is built from TRBV9 and TRBJ2-2; either TRBD1 or TRBD2 may supply D (5 bases each). CDR1 is SGDLS and CDR2 is YYNGEE in the germline V gene. V was clipped by 7 bases and J by 0 bases, with 19 bases between them. This CDR3 spans 17 amino acids. The CDR3, as DNA: TGTGCCAGCGGGTTTGCTGGGGGTCGGGCGAACACCGGGGAGCTGTTTTTT. Translated: CASGFAGGRANTGELFF.

The chain has TRBV5-4 and TRBJ2-3; tentative D call: TRBD2 (6 bases). Germline CDR1 reads SGHNT; CDR2 reads YYREEE (reference sequence). The length of the CDR3 is 15 residues. V was pared by 5 bases and J by 8 bases, with 21 bases between. DNA for the CDR3: TGTGCCAGCAGTTCCGGGACTCGGCAGATGGGTACGCAGTATTTT. Amino acids: CASSSGTRQMGTQYF.

V and J are TRBV11-2 and TRBJ2-7; D possibly uses TRBD1 or TRBD2 (7 bases each). Trimming stripped 7 bases from V and 2 bases from J, with 18 bases between. The CDR3 spans 15 residues. Germline V lookup: CDR1 SGHAT, CDR2 FQNNGV. The CDR3 bases are TGTGCCAGCACCGTGGGGAGGGGGCTTACCTACGAGCAGTACTTC. It translates to CASTVGRGLTYEQYF.

This chain links TRBV5-5 with TRBJ1-1; tentatively, D is TRBD1 (5 bases). CDR3 length equals 14 residues. Germline V gives CDR1 SGHKS, CDR2 YYEKEE (reference sequence). The V gene lost 4 bases and the J gene lost 0 bases, with 10 bases spanning the gap. CDR3 in amino acids: CASSQGVMNTEAFF. The CDR3 DNA is TGTGCCAGCAGCCAAGGGGTTATGAACACTGAAGCTTTCTTT.

This clone was detected many times. The chain has TRBV4-2 and TRBJ2-7, with 7 bases lining up with TRBD2. The CDR3 is made up of 15 amino acids. Germline lookup yields CDR1 LGHNA and CDR2 YNFKEQ. Losses at the gene ends were 0 bases for V and 2 bases for J; bases not matched to a gene: 4. The CDR3 coding sequence is TGTGCCAGCAGCCAAGAGGCGGGAGAAGCCTACGAGCAGTACTTC. Amino acids: CASSQEAGEAYEQYF.